Sequencing of this TCR beta chain was carried out in a study of cytomegalovirus exposure and HLA in healthy donors. Overall study results and limits: Several top significant clusters appeared, in a later analysis, to be linked to common viral pathogens. Most TCR beta V segments were productive about 90% or about 30% of the time in an earlier analysis. The study recorded some 160 TCR beta chains that were cytomegalovirus-associated.

J gave up 0 bases and V 6 bases, and 8 bases lay outside the gene matches. Germline assignment: CDR1 SGHVS and CDR2 FQNEAQ. The CDR3 covers 15 residues. PCR employed 60 Vbeta and 13 Jbeta primers. The data were produced by immunoSEQ multiplex PCR, yet TCRdb's version contains in-frame clones alone and is incomplete. The sample has over 150,000 clones, more than 80% seen once. Notes on this clone: Its antigen is not identified.

The sequence came from a woman in her twenties or thirties in good health and CMV-seropositive. The chain is built from TRBV7-8 and TRBJ2-7; TRBD1 matches 7 bases. Sequencing was carried out using PBMCs. The CDR3 sequence: CASRPGTAHSYEQYF. CDR3 in DNA: TGTGCCAGCAGGCCCGGGACAGCGCACTCCTACGAGCAGTACTTC.